This record looks at one T cell receptor beta chain sequence and its context. Germline is not matched at one junction end, which may reflect a read error. The data belong to a study of tumor-infiltrating lymphocytes in primary liver carcinoma. Extraction also yielded germline DNA, while blood RNA was obtained from unsorted whole blood. The investigators made TCR beta cDNA from around 530 ng total RNA, using a constant-region primer. Sequencing libraries for TCR beta derived from three nested multiplex PCR rounds that used slightly modified ARM-PCR. For 10 cycles apiece, the opening two PCR rounds ran with TRBV1-TRBV30 forward primers and a C-beta reverse primer. Using its own MiXCR run on the multiplex PCR reads, TCRdb lists one record per CDR3 protein. The sample shows almost 200,000 distinct CDR3 sequences, less than 75% of them seen only once. This CDR3 has 12 residues. Germline values: CDR1 SGHAT, CDR2 FQNNGV.

The clonotype was recovered from a woman in her fifties or sixties with primary liver carcinoma and hepatitis B virus infection. Source material: peripheral blood. This chain uses TRBV11-2 with TRBJ2-3; D gene ambiguous. The CDR3 coding sequence is TGTGACAGCAGCCAACACATAGATACGGAGTATTTT. Its translation is CDSSQHIDTEYF.